This is a list of T cell receptor beta chains from one sample in a study of blood T cell repertoires in COVID-19. Assay: immunoSEQ multiplex PCR; the TCRdb copy retains only in-frame clones and omits some. The table has about 140,000 clones, around nine tenths seen once; the top ten hold 3.5% to 4.5%. Sample: peripheral blood. These receptors originate from a woman between 35 and 50 years old with acute or convalescent COVID-19. Both conserved end residues are part of each CDR3. Fields, in order: D gene, CDR3 length, J gene, V gene, clone size, CDR3 DNA, CDR3 protein. A D gene is named only where the DNA matches it firmly. Rows give clone size only sometimes, using once, few, many, or a class for an expanded clone.

TRBD1 15 TRBJ2-5 TRBV6-5 . TGTGCCAGCACCGAGACTGACAGGGGTTGGGAGACCCAGTACTTC CASTETDRGWETQYF
. 14 TRBJ1-5 TRBV2 few TGTGCCAGCACCGGGGGTTTGGGCAATCAGCCCCAGCATTTT CASTGGLGNQPQHF
. 15 TRBJ1-3 TRBV7-9 . TGTGCCAGCAGCCAGACAGTCCTCTCTGGAAACACCATATATTTT CASSQTVLSGNTIYF
TRBD1 16 TRBJ1-4 TRBV4-3 . TGCGCCAGCAGCCAGGCCCCGACAGGGGAGGATGAAAAACTGTTTTTT CASSQAPTGEDEKLFF
. 18 TRBJ1-2 TRBV10-3 . TGTGCCATCAGTGAAAAACCTCGGGTTTTCCTACAAGGCTATGGCTACACCTTC CAISEKPRVFLQGYGYTF
TRBD1 14 TRBJ1-5 TRBV2 once TGTGCCAGCAGTTTACAGGGGTTGGGACAGCCCCAGCATTTT CASSLQGLGQPQHF
TRBD1 15 TRBJ1-6 TRBV9 . TGTGCCAGCAGCGGGGGACAGTACTATAATTCACCCCTCCACTTT CASSGGQYYNSPLHF
TRBD1 12 TRBJ2-7 TRBV12-3/TRBV12-4 . TGTGCCAGCAGCCCGACAGGGGTCGAGCAGTACTTC CASSPTGVEQYF
. 16 TRBJ1-6 TRBV19 few TGTGCCAGTAGTCTGAAGGACAGCCTGTATAATTCACCCCTCCACTTT CASSLKDSLYNSPLHF
. 14 TRBJ2-1 TRBV7-8 . TGTGCCAGCAGCTTAGAACTAGCAGCGGATGAGCAGTTCTTC CASSLELAADEQFF
. 15 TRBJ1-6 TRBV5-4 . TGTGCCAGCAGCTTTCGGGGGAGTCATAATTCACCCCTCCACTTT CASSFRGSHNSPLHF
TRBD2 15 TRBJ2-3 TRBV7-9 . TGTGCCAGCAGCCCCTCCGGGACTAGTTGGGATACGCAGTATTTT CASSPSGTSWDTQYF
TRBD1 15 TRBJ1-2 TRBV3-1/TRBV3-2 once TGTGCCAGCAGCCCCCGGACAGGGTCGGGCTATGGCTACACCTTC CASSPRTGSGYGYTF
TRBD1 17 TRBJ1-3 TRBV7-2 . TGTGCCAGCAGCTTAGATGGACAGGGCCTCTCTGGAAACACCATATATTTT CASSLDGQGLSGNTIYF
TRBD2 16 TRBJ2-2 TRBV3-1/TRBV3-2 . TGTGCCAGCAGCCAACGGACTAGCGGGGGGGCCGGGGAGCTGTTTTTT CASSQRTSGGAGELFF
TRBD1 12 TRBJ2-7 TRBV7-8 . TGTGCCAGCAGCCTCCACAGGGGGGAGCAGTACTTC CASSLHRGEQYF
. 19 TRBJ1-3 TRBV18 . TGTGCCAGCTCACCTGGACAGCAGGGCGCCACCGGGCGTGGAAACACCATATATTTT CASSPGQQGATGRGNTIYF